A few counts support the clone carrying this T cell receptor (beta chain). Its matching antigen is unknown. This sample was taken from a study of post-analysis software for immune sequencing data. Notes on the study in general: In multiple sclerosis, normalized Chao1 diversity was significantly below that of controls.

TCR beta libraries were prepared from cDNA with unique molecular identifiers. The yield from roughly 1 to 10 million T cells was roughly 500,000 cDNA molecules in total. TCRdb ran MiXCR on the PCR reads and lists one entry per CDR3 protein. The profile covers 650,000 to 900,000 distinct CDR3 sequences, with 46% appearing a single time and 4% to 5% taken by the ten largest. This TCR was recovered from a girl aged 10 to 17 with multiple sclerosis. The sequencing sample was made of blood.

This CDR3 is CASSRPPNEKLFF. CDR3 DNA sequence: TGTGCCAGCAGCCGGCCCCCTAATGAAAAACTGTTTTTT. The V and J genes are TRBV12-3 or TRBV12-4 and TRBJ1-4, with D unclear. With 6 bases removed from V and 3 bases from J, the gap between germline ends came to 8 bases. This CDR3 region has 13 residues.